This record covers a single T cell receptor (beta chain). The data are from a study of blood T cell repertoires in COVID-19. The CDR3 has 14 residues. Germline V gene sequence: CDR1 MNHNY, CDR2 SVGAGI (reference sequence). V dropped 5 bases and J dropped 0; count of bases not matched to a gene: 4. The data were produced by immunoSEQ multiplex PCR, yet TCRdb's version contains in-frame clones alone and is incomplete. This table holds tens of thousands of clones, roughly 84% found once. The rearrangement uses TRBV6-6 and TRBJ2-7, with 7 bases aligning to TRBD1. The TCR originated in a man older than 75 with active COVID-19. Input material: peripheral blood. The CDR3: CASSGQASSYEQYF. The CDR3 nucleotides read TGTGCCAGCAGTGGACAGGCGAGCTCCTACGAGCAGTACTTC.